This T cell receptor (beta chain) was obtained from a study of shared clonotypes between healthy human individuals. For the study at large: Each donor had three CD4 naive, three CD4 memory, two CD8 naive and one CD8 memory plate. Findings of the study overall: In general, naive subsets displayed greater estimated richness than memory subsets did.

Comment on this clone: Its specificity is not known. The sample carries other DNA sequences with the same CDR3.

Assay used: immunoSEQ multiplex PCR; TCRdb lists only in-frame clones, some missing. The sample consists of about 2.4 million clones, roughly 93% of them appearing once. The specimen sequenced was naive CD4+ T cells from PBMCs. Regarding subset: CD45RA+ positively selected. The sequence was obtained from a man between 18 and 29 years old in good health. Some clones in this sample may be carry-over from other donors' samples.

DNA of the CDR3: TGTGCCAGCAGCTTAGGACAGGGGGCCTACAATGAGCAGTTCTTC. Protein sequence: CASSLGQGAYNEQFF. The V call is TRBV5-4, the J call TRBJ2-1, with TRBD1 identical over 10 bases. Germline CDR1 reads SGHNT; CDR2 reads YYREEE (reference sequence). Trimming removed 2 bases from V and 2 bases from J; junction bases left unmatched: 1. The CDR3 spans 15 residues.